This TCR beta chain derives from a study of blood T cell repertoires in COVID-19. Looking at the study overall: Sites across the United States, Italy and Spain contributed samples from acute and convalescent COVID-19.

Germline CDR1 reads SGDLS; CDR2 reads YYNGEE. The CDR3 spans 14 residues. After removal of 3 bases from V and 3 bases from J, the junction contained 3 bases not matched to a gene. Method: immunoSEQ multiplex PCR; TCRdb's copy keeps in-frame clones and lacks some. Of fewer than 350,000 clones listed, 87% are singletons. The rearrangement joins TRBV9 to TRBJ1-5, with TRBD1 matching 7 bases. This TCR was sampled from a woman aged 45-60 years who had recovered from COVID-19. The sample was peripheral blood. CDR3 region: CASSEGAANQPQHF. In DNA, the CDR3 is TGTGCCAGCAGCGAGGGGGCCGCCAATCAGCCCCAGCATTTT. Using reference TRBV9 and TRBJ1-5 for the parts outside the CDR3, the full variable domain is DSGVTQTPKHLITATGQRVTLRCSPRSGDLSVYWYQQSLDQGLQFLIQYYNGEERAKGNILERFSAQQFPDLHSELNLSSLELGDSALYFCASSEGAANQPQHFGDGTRLSIL.